This T cell receptor beta chain was sequenced in a study of control samples from healthy donors and cancer patients. The CDR3 runs 14 residues. Libraries were prepared by immunoSEQ multiplex PCR; TCRdb keeps only in-frame clonotypes and omits some of them. The sample lists around 170,000 clones, around 90% occurring once. The clonotype was recovered from a woman aged 25 to 45 in good health. The chain combines TRBV1 with TRBJ1-2. TRBV1 constitutes a pseudogene. Material for sequencing was blood. The CDR3 reads CTSSRSRAIGRYTF. DNA of the CDR3: TGCACCAGCAGCCGAAGCCGGGCCATAGGTCGCTACACCTTC.